This is a list of T cell receptor beta chains from one sample in a study of T-cell reconstitution after alpha-beta-depleted transplantation in children. TCRdb itself ran the PCR reads through MiXCR, one entry per CDR3 protein. The data contain under 850,000 distinct CDR3 sequences, about an eighth of them singletons. The specimen comprised PBMCs, sampled before TCRalphabeta/CD19-depleted stem cell transplant. All receptors derive from a girl between 2 and 10 years old with congenital amegakaryocytic thrombocytopenia, due to receive a stem cell transplant. Each CDR3 is given with its conserved first and last residue. Expanded clones get a size class; other rows say once, few or many, or leave the size out.

j_call v_call clone_size cdr3_aa
TRBJ2-3 TRBV20-1 many CSTLGSGRGDTQYF
TRBJ2-7 TRBV3-1 NA CASSPQSSPYEQYF
TRBJ2-7 TRBV10-3 many CAISPRTGQYEQYF
TRBJ2-3 TRBV10-3 NA CATDDGTSGSADTQYF
TRBJ2-1 TRBV3-1 few CASSQKGLAGGGHNEQFF
TRBJ2-2 TRBV7-9 few CASSLPSAGELFF
TRBJ2-3 TRBV11-3 many CASSLLAVDTQYF
TRBJ1-2 TRBV7-2 NA CASSLARDRAYGYTF
TRBJ1-2 TRBV7-8 NA CASSFGRGYGDTF
TRBJ2-2 TRBV24-1 few CATSEGSGRPRTGELFF
TRBJ2-4 TRBV9 NA CASSVAAGGRLAKNIQYF
TRBJ1-5 TRBV3-1 NA CASRRTGQVHPYSNQPQHF
TRBJ1-5 TRBV5-5 many CASGLIPGGGQPQHF
TRBJ1-3 TRBV20-1 many CSARDAGLMGNTIYF
TRBJ1-1 TRBV19 NA CASTRGGRVAEAFF
TRBJ2-1 TRBV20-1 NA CSARAPGGVAYNEQFF